A selection of T cell receptor beta chains follows, all from one sample in a study of regulatory T cells in long-lasting Graves disease. MiXCR, run by TCRdb on the multiplex PCR reads, gives a single entry per CDR3 protein. The sample yields 550,000 to 600,000 distinct CDR3 sequences, more than 15% seen once. This sample also belongs to another study, concerning T cells in Graves' hyperthyroidism and ophthalmopathy.

The source was peripheral blood mononuclear cells (PBMCs), collected at new diagnosis, from a patient treated with antithyroid drugs. The receptors were gathered from a man between 18 and 29 years old with Graves disease. Both conserved end residues are part of each CDR3. The order of the fields is J gene, V gene, D gene, clone size, CDR3 DNA, CDR3 protein. A D gene is named only where the DNA matches it firmly. Expanded clones are given a class, and other clones once, few, many or no size at all.

TRBJ2-5 TRBV28 NA many TGTGCCAGCAGTTTCCAGGGACTCAAGGAAGAGACCCAGTACTTC CASSFQGLKEETQYF
TRBJ2-3 TRBV12-3/TRBV12-4 TRBD2 many TGTGCCAGCAGTTTAGCGCTAAGATCGAGCGGGAGGGCGACAGATACGCAGTATTTT CASSLALRSSGRATDTQYF
TRBJ2-2 TRBV4-1 TRBD2 few TGCGCCAGCAGCCAAGAGGCGGGAGCGGACACCAGGGAGCTGTTTTTT CASSQEAGADTRELFF
TRBJ2-1 TRBV30 TRBD1 NA TGTGCCCGCTCCCGGGACAGGGGCCACAATGAGCAGTTCTTC CARSRDRGHNEQFF
TRBJ2-3 TRBV7-9 TRBD2 few TGTGCCAGCAGCGGAGTGGGGCGGGAGAGGGGAGATACGCAGTATTTT CASSGVGRERGDTQYF
TRBJ2-4 TRBV2 NA NA TGTGCCAGCAGTGATCGGGACGGTAAAAACATTCAGTACTTC CASSDRDGKNIQYF
TRBJ2-3 TRBV9 TRBD2 NA TGTGCCAGCAGCGTAGGGGGGAGGGTAACAGATACGCAGTATTTT CASSVGGRVTDTQYF
TRBJ2-7 TRBV11-2 NA many TGTGCCAGCAGCTTAAGGGGTTGGGGTAATAAGCAGTACTTC CASSLRGWGNKQYF
TRBJ1-6 TRBV28 NA many TGTGCCAGCGGGCCCAGCTCCTATAATTCACCCCTCCACTTT CASGPSSYNSPLHF
TRBJ1-2 TRBV28 TRBD1 many TGTGCCAGCAGTTTTACAGGGGGCGTCGCAGGGGATGGCTACACCTTC CASSFTGGVAGDGYTF
TRBJ2-2 TRBV12-3/TRBV12-4 NA many TGTGCCAGCAGTTTGAATTCGCCCGGGGAGCTGTTTTTT CASSLNSPGELFF
TRBJ2-5 TRBV5-1 NA many TGCGCCAGCAGCTTGTTTGCAGTCCTCCAAGAGACCCAGTACTTC CASSLFAVLQETQYF
TRBJ2-3 TRBV10-1 TRBD1 few TGCGCCAGCGGTTTCGGACAGGGGTCCACAGATACGCAGTATTTT CASGFGQGSTDTQYF
TRBJ2-7 TRBV20-1 TRBD2 many TGCAGTGCTCCGTCCCCTAGCGGCTCCTACGAGCAGTACTTC CSAPSPSGSYEQYF
TRBJ1-4 TRBV2 NA NA TGTGCCAGCAGAAGACAGAATGAAAAACTGTTTTTT CASRRQNEKLFF
TRBJ1-1 TRBV6-6 NA many TGTGCCAGCAGTTACTCGGGCACCGCCTCTCGTGGAGCTTTCTTT CASSYSGTASRGAFF
TRBJ2-1 TRBV29-1 TRBD2 NA TGCAGCGTGCCCCTCTTAGCGGGAAGTCTCTACAATGAGCAGTTCTTC CSVPLLAGSLYNEQFF
TRBJ2-1 TRBV11-2 NA many TGTGCCAGCAGTATTCGAGGTTACAATGAGCAGTTCTTC CASSIRGYNEQFF
TRBJ1-1 TRBV7-9 NA many TGTGCCAGCAGCCTCTACATGAACACTGAAGCTTTCTTT CASSLYMNTEAFF
TRBJ2-7 TRBV29-1 TRBD1 many TGCAGCGGAGAAACAGGGGCCGAGCAGTACTTC CSGETGAEQYF
TRBJ1-1 TRBV10-3 TRBD1 few TGTGCCACCGGGACAGCGAACACTGAAGCTTTCTTT CATGTANTEAFF
TRBJ2-7 TRBV7-8 NA many TGTGCCAGCAGCGCTTCAGTGTACGAGCAGTACTTC CASSASVYEQYF
TRBJ2-3 TRBV28 NA many TGTGCCAGCACCTCACAAAGGGGGAAAGATACGCAGTATTTT CASTSQRGKDTQYF
TRBJ2-6 TRBV27 NA few TGTGCCAGCAGTTCTATAATCATGGGTGCCGGGGCCAACGTCCTGACTTTC CASSSIIMGAGANVLTF
TRBJ2-1 TRBV28 TRBD1 many TGTGCCAGCAGTCCACTGATTTACCGGGACAGGCACAATGAGCAGTTCTTC CASSPLIYRDRHNEQFF
TRBJ1-5 TRBV19 NA few TGTGCCAGTAGTAGAGGGAGACCCGATAGCAATCAGCCCCAGCATTTT CASSRGRPDSNQPQHF
TRBJ2-7 TRBV28 TRBD2 many TGTGCCAGCACCTGGGGGAGGGGCAGTGCCTACGAGCAGTACTTC CASTWGRGSAYEQYF